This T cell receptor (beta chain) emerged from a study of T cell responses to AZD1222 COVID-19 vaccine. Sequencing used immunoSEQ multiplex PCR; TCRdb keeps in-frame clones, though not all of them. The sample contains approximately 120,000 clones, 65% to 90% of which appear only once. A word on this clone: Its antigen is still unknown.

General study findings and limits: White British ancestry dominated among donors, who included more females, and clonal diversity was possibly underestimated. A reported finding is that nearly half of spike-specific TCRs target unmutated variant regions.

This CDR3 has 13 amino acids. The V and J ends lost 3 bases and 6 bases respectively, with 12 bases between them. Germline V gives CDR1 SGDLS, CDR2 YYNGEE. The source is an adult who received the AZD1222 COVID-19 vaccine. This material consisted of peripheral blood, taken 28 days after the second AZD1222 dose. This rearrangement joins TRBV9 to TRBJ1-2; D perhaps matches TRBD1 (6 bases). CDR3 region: CASSDPGQNGYTF. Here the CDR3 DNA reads TGTGCCAGCAGCGACCCGGGACAAAATGGCTACACCTTC.